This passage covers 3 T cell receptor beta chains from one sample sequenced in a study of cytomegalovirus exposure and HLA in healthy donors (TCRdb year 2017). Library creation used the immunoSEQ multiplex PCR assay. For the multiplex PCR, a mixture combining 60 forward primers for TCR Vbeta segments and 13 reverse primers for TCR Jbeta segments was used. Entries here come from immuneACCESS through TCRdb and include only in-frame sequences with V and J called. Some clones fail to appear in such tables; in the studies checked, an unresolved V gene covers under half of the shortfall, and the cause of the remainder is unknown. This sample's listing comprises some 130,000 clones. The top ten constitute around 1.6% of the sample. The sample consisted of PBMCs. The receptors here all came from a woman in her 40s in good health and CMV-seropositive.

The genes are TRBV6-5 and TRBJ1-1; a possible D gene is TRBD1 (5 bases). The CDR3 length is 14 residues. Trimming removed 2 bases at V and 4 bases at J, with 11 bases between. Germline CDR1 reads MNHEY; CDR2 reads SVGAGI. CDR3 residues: CASSYPGGSTEAFF. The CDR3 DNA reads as TGTGCCAGCAGTTACCCGGGGGGGAGCACTGAAGCTTTCTTT.

CDR3 sequence (DNA): TGTGCCGGTCCTCTATACTATGGCTACACCTTC. As protein: CAGPLYYGYTF. The rearrangement links TRBV27 to TRBJ1-2; D call uncertain. Trimming shortened V by 11 bases and J by 3 bases, and 10 bases separated the two germline ends. The CDR3 loop spans 11 amino acids. The V gene's germline CDR1 is MNHEY and CDR2 SMNVEV (reference sequence).

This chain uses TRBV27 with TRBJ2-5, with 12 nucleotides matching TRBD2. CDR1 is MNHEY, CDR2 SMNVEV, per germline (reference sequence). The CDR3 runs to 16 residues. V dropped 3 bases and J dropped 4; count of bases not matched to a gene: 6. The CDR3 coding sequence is TGTGCCAGCAGTTTTCTAGCGGGAGGGCCGGGAGAGACCCAGTACTTC. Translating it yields CASSFLAGGPGETQYF.